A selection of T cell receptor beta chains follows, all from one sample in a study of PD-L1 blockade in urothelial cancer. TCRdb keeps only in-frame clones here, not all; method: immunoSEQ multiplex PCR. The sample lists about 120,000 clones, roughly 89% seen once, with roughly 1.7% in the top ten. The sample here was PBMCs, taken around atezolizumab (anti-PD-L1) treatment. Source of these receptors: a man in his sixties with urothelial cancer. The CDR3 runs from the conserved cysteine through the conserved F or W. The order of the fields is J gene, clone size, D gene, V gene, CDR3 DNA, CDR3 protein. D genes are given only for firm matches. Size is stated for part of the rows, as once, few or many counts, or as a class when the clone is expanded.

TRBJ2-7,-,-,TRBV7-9,TGTGCCAGCAGCTTTACGGACCGCCGGGGACTCGGCGAGCAGTACTTC,CASSFTDRRGLGEQYF
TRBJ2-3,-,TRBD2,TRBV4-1,TGCGCCAGCAGCCAACCGACTAGCCAAGATACGCAGTATTTT,CASSQPTSQDTQYF
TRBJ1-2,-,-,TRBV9,TGTGCCAGCAGCATCCGAGGACATTCCATTACCTTC,CASSIRGHSITF
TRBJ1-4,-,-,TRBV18,TGTGCCAGCTCACAAGGGGCGTTTGGAGAAAAACTGTTTTTT,CASSQGAFGEKLFF
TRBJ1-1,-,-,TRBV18,TGTGCCAGCTCACCACCCTGGGGCGACGGGAACACTGAAGCTTTCTTT,CASSPPWGDGNTEAFF
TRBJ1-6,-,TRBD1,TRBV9,TGTGCCAGCAGCGACCGACAGGGCTTCTCACCCCTCCACTTT,CASSDRQGFSPLHF
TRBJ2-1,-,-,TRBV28,TGTGCCAGCAGTTTAGAGGTCTCCTACAATGAGCAGTTCTTC,CASSLEVSYNEQFF
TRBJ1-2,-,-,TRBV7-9,TGTGCCAGCAGCTTAGTAGGGGGTAACTATGGCTACACCTTC,CASSLVGGNYGYTF
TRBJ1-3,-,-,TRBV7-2,TGTGCCAGCAGCTCCACCGATACCAGGTCACCGGGAAACACCATATATTTT,CASSSTDTRSPGNTIYF
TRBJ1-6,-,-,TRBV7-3,TGTGCCAGCAGCCTGAGCTCCTATAATTCACCCCTCCACTTT,CASSLSSYNSPLHF
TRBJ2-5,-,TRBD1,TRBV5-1,TGCGCCAGCAGCACGGGACAGGGGGCCGAGACCCAGTACTTC,CASSTGQGAETQYF
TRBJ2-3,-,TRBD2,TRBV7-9,TGTGCCAGCAGCTTAGTACGGTTAGCGGCGGGGGGAACCACAGATACGCAGTATTTT,CASSLVRLAAGGTTDTQYF
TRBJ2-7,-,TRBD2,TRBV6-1,TGTGCCAGCAGTACTAGCGGGGGCCCCTACGAGCAGTACTTC,CASSTSGGPYEQYF
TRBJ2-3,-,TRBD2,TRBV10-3,TGTGCCACCGTGGGCGGGGGGGATACGCAGTATTTT,CATVGGGDTQYF
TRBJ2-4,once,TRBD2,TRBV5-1,TGCGCCAGCAGCCCGAACCCGGGACTAGCGGGGGGGGCCAAAAACATTCAGTACTTC,CASSPNPGLAGGAKNIQYF
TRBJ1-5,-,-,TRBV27,TGTGCCAGCAGTACGACCCCTCCGGGGGATCAGCCCCAGCATTTT,CASSTTPPGDQPQHF
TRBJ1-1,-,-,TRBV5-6,TGTGCCAGCAGCTTTCTACAGGGAACTGAAGCTTTCTTT,CASSFLQGTEAFF
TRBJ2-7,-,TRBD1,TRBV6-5,TGTGCCAGCAGCAAGGACAGGGGTGGGTACGAGCAGTACTTC,CASSKDRGGYEQYF
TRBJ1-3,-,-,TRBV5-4,TGTGCCAGCAGCACTTCGACAGGCCGATTCTCTGGAAACACCATATATTTT,CASSTSTGRFSGNTIYF
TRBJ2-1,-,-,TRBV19,TGTGCCAGTAGGTGGGAGCCTAACAATGAGCAGTTCTTC,CASRWEPNNEQFF
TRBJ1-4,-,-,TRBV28,TGTGCCAGCAGTTTAGCGGGGGCCACTAATGAAAAACTGTTTTTT,CASSLAGATNEKLFF
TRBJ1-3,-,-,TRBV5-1,-,CASSFGPGLSGNTIYF
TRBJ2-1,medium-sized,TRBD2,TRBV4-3,TGCGCCAGCAGCGTAGATGAGCCGGGGGGTTACAATGAGCAGTTCTTC,CASSVDEPGGYNEQFF
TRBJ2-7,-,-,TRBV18,TGTGCCAGCTCACATCCGGGTGGAGTCACCATCGTCCGTATAATCTACGAGCAGTACTTC,CASSHPGGVTIVRIIYEQYF
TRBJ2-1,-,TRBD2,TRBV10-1,TGCGCCAGCAGTGAAGTAGCGGGAGTCCTTTACAATGAGCAGTTCTTC,CASSEVAGVLYNEQFF
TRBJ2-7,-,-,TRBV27,TGTGCCAGCAGTTTATCGAGCCAGGCCTACGAGCAGTACTTC,CASSLSSQAYEQYF
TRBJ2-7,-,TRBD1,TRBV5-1,TGCGCCAGCAGCTTGGAGGGGACAGGGGGTCGCGAGCAGTACTTC,CASSLEGTGGREQYF
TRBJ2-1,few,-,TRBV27,TGTGCCAGCAGCCCGGGACTCCAAAATGAGCAGTTCTTC,CASSPGLQNEQFF
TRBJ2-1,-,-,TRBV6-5,TGTGCCAGCAGTCGCCAGGGTTCTACCTTCCCACAGTTCTTC,CASSRQGSTFPQFF
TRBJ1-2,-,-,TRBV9,TGTGCCAGCAGCGTAGCTCAAGGGAGTGGCTACACCTTC,CASSVAQGSGYTF
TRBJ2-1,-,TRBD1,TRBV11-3,TGTGCCAGCAGCTTAGCTGGACAGGGAGAGCAGTTCTTC,CASSLAGQGEQFF
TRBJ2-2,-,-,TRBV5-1,TGCGCCAGCAGCTTAACGGGGGCCGGGGAGCTGTTTTTT,CASSLTGAGELFF
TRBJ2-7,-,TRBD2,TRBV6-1,TGTGCCAGCAGTGATAGCGGGGGGGCCTTTTACGAGCAGTACTTC,CASSDSGGAFYEQYF
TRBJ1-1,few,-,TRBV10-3,TGTGCCATCAGGGGGGAGCGGGGGACTGAAGCTTTCTTT,CAIRGERGTEAFF
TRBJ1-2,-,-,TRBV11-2,TGTGCCAGCAGCCCCAAGGGGGTACGAGACTATGGCTACACCTTC,CASSPKGVRDYGYTF
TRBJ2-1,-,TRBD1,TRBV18,TGTGCCAGCTCATCACGTTCCGGACAGGGGTTCGATGAGCAGTTCTTC,CASSSRSGQGFDEQFF
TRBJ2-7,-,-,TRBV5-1,TGCGCCAGCAGCTTGGCCGGGTCCCAGGGAGGAGAGCAGTACTTC,CASSLAGSQGGEQYF
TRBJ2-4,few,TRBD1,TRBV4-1,TGCGCCAGCACTACGGTGGGACAGCAAAACATTCAGTACTTC,CASTTVGQQNIQYF
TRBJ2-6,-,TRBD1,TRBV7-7,TGTGCTAGCAGCTTAGAGGGACAGGGATCTCTAGGCGGGGCCAACGTCCTGACTTTC,CASSLEGQGSLGGANVLTF
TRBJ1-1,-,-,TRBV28,TGTGCCAGCAGGAGCCAGGGGAGGGCTGAAGCTTTCTTT,CASRSQGRAEAFF
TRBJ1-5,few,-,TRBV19,TGTGCCAGTAGTATAGATCAGGCATTAGGACAGCCCCAGCATTTT,CASSIDQALGQPQHF
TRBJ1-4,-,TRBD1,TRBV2,TGTGCCAGCAGTCTCTACGGACAGGGGCGGGAAAAACTGTTTTTT,CASSLYGQGREKLFF
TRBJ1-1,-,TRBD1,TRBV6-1,TGTGCCAGCAGGCTGACAGGGACCACTGAAGCTTTCTTT,CASRLTGTTEAFF